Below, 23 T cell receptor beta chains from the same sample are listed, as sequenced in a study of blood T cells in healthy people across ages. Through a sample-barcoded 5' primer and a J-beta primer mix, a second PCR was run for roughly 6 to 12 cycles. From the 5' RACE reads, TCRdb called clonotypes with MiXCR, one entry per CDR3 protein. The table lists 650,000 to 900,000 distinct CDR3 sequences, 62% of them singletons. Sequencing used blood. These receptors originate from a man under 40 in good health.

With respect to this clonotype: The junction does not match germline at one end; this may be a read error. CDR3 amino acids: CASSVSLTGANHGYTF. The CDR3 DNA follows: TGTGCCAGCAGCGTCTCCTTGACAGGGGCTAACCATGGCTACACCTTC. The chain is built from TRBV9 and TRBJ1-2; 8 nucleotides match TRBD1. The CDR3 length is 16 residues. CDR1 is SGDLS, CDR2 YYNGEE, per germline.

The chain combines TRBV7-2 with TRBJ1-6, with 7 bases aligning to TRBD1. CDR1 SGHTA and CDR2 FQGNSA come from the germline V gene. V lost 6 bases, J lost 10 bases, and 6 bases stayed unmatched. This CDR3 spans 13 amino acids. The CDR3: CASSKTGHSPLHF. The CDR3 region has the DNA TGTGCCAGCAGTAAGACAGGGCACTCACCCCTCCACTTT.

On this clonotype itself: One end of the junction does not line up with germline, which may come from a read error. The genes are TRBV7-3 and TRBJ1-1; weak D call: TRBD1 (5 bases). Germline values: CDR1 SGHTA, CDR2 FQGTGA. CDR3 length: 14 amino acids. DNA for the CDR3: TGTGTCAGCAGCTTAAACGGGGGGAACACTGAAGCTTTCTTT. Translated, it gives CVSSLNGGNTEAFF. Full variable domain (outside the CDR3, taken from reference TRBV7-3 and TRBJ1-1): GAGVSQTPSNKVTEKGKYVELRCDPISGHTALYWYRQSLGQGPEFLIYFQGTGAADDSGLPNDRFFAVRPEGSVSTLKIQRTERGDSAVYLCVSSLNGGNTEAFFGQGTRLTVV.

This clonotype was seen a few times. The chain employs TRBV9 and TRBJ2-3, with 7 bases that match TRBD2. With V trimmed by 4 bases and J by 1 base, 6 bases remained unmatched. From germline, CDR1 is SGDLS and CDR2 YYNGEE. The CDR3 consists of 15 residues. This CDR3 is CASSPQRGRTDTQYF. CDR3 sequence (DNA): TGTGCCAGCAGCCCCCAGCGGGGCCGCACAGATACGCAGTATTTT.

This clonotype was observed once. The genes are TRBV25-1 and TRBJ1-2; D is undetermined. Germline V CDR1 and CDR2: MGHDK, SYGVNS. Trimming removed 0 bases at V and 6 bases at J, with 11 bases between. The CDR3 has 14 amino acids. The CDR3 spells CASSEYEGRDGYTF. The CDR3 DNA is TGTGCCAGCAGTGAATACGAGGGAAGAGATGGCTACACCTTC.

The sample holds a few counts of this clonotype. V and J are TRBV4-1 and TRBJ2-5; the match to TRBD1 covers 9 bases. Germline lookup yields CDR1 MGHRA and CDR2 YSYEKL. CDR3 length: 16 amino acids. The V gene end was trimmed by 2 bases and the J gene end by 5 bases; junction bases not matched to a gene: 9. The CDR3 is CASSQPSTGGMETQYF. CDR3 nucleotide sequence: TGCGCCAGCAGCCAACCCTCGACAGGGGGTATGGAGACCCAGTACTTC.

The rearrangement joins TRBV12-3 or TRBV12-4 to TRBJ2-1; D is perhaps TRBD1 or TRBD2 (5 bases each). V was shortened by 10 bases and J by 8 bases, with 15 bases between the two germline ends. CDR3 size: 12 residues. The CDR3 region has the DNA TGTGCCACCGGGACCCAGTTAGATGAGCAGTTCTTC. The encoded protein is CATGTQLDEQFF.

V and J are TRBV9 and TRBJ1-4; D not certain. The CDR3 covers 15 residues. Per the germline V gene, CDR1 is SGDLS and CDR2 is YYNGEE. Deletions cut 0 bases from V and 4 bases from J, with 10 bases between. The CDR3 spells CASSVVTGDNEKLFF. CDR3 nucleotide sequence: TGTGCCAGCAGCGTAGTGACTGGAGATAATGAAAAACTGTTTTTT.

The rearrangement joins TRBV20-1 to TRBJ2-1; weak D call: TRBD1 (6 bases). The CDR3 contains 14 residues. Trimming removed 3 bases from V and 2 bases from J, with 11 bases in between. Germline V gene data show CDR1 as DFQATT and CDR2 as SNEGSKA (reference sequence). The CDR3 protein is CSASSGDTYNEQFF. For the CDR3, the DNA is TGCAGTGCTAGTAGTGGGGACACCTACAATGAGCAGTTCTTC.

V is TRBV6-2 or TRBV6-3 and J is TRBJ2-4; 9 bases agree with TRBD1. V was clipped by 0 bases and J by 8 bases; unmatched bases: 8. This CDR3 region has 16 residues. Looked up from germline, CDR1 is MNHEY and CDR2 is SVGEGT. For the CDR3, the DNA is TGTGCCAGCAGTTACTCGATTGGGACAGGGATGGACATTCAGTACTTC. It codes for CASSYSIGTGMDIQYF.

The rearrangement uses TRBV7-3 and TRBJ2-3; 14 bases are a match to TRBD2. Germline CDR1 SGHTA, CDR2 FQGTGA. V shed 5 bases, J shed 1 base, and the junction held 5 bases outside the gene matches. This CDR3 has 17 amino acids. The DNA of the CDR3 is TGTGCCAGCAGCACGGGACTAGCGGGGGCCGGCACAGATACGCAGTATTTT. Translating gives CASSTGLAGAGTDTQYF.

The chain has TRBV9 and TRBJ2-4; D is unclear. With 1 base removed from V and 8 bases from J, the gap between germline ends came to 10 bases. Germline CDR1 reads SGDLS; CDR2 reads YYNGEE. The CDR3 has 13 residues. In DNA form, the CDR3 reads TGTGCCAGCAGCGTACGATTAGCAGACATTCAGTACTTC. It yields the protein CASSVRLADIQYF.

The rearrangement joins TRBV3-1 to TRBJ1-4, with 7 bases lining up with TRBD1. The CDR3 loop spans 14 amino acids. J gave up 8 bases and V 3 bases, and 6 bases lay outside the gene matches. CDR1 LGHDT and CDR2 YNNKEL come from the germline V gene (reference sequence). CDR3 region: CASSHQGGDEKLFF. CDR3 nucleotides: TGTGCCAGCAGCCACCAGGGGGGGGACGAAAAACTGTTTTTT.

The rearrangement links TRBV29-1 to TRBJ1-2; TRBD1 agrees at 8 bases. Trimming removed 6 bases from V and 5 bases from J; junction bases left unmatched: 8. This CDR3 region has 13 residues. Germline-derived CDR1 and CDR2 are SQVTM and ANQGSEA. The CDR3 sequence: CSVRQGFEYGYTF. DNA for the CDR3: TGCAGCGTCCGACAGGGGTTTGAGTATGGCTACACCTTC.

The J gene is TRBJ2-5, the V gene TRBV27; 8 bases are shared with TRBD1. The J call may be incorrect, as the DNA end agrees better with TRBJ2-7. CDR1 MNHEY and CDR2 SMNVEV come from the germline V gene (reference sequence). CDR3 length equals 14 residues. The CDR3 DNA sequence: TGTGCCAGCAGTTTAGGATCAGGGGGCAACGAGCAGTACTTC. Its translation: CASSLGSGGNEQYF.

CDR3 in DNA: TGTGCCAGCAGCAAGGGACAGGGGGCCCACGAGCAGTACTTC. This encodes CASSKGQGAHEQYF. The chain is built from TRBV21-1 and TRBJ2-7; TRBD1, as called in the table, went unchecked against the DNA. TRBV21-1 is tagged as a pseudogene. The CDR3 covers 14 residues.

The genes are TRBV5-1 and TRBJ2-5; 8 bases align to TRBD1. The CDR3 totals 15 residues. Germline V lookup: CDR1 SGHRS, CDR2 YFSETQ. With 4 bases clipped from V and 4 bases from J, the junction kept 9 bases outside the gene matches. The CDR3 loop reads CASSPRTGQGETQYF. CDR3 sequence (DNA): TGCGCCAGCAGCCCGAGGACAGGACAGGGAGAGACCCAGTACTTC. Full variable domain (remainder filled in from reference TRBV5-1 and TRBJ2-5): KAGVTQTPRYLIKTRGQQVTLSCSPISGHRSVSWYQQTPGQGLQFLFEYFSETQRNKGNFPGRFSGRQFSNSRSEMNVSTLELGDSALYLCASSPRTGQGETQYFGPGTRLLVL.

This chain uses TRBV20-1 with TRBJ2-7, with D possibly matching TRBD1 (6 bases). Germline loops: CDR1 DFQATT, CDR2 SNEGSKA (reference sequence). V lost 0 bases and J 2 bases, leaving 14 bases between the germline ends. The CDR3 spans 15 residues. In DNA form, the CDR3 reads TGCAGTGCTAGAGATGGGGGCGGGCCCACCTACGAGCAGTACTTC. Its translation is CSARDGGGPTYEQYF.

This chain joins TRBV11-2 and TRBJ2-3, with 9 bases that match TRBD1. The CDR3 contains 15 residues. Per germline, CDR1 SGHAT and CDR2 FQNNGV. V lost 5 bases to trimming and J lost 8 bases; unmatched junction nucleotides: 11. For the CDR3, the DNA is TGTGCCAGCAGCCCTGGGACAGGGATAGCAGGTACGCAGTATTTT. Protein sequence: CASSPGTGIAGTQYF.

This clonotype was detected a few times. The CDR3 loop is CSVEGHPGPGFNGYTF. DNA of the CDR3: TGCAGCGTTGAGGGGCACCCGGGCCCAGGGTTTAATGGCTACACCTTC. The gene calls are TRBV29-1 and TRBJ1-2; D perhaps matches TRBD1 (5 bases). This CDR3 has 16 residues. V was clipped by 3 bases and J by 6 bases, with 23 bases between them. Germline-derived CDR1 and CDR2 are SQVTM and ANQGSEA.

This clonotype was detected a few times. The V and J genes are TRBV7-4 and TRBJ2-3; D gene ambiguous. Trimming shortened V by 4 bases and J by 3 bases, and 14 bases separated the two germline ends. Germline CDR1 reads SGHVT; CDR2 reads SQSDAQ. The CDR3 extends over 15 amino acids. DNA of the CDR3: TGTGCCAGCAGCTCTCACACCCGTGGAACAGATACGCAGTATTTT. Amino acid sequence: CASSSHTRGTDTQYF.

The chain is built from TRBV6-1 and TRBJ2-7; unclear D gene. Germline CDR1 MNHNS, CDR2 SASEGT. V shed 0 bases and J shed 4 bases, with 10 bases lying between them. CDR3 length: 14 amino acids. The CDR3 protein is CASSEALGIYEQYF. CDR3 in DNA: TGTGCCAGCAGTGAAGCTCTAGGGATTTACGAGCAGTACTTC.

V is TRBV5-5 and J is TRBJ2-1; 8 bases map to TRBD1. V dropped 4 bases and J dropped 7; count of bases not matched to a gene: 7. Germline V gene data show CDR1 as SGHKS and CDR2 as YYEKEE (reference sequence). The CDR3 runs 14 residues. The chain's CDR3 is CASSRLTGVNEQFF. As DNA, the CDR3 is TGTGCCAGCAGCCGATTGACAGGGGTAAATGAGCAGTTCTTC.